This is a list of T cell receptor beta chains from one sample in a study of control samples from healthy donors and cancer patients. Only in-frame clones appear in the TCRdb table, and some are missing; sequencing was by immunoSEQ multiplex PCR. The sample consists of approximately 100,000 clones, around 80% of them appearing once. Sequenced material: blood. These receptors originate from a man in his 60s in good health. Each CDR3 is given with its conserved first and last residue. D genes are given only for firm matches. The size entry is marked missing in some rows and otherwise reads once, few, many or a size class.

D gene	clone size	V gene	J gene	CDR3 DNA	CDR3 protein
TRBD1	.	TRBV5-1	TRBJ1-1	TGCGCCAGCAGCTTGTCAGGGGGGTCGAGTACGTCTGAAGCTTTCTTT	CASSLSGGSSTSEAFF
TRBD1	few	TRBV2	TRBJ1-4	TGTGCCAGCAGAGGGACAGGCGTAAATGAAAAACTGTTTTTT	CASRGTGVNEKLFF
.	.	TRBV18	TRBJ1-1	TGTGCCAGCTCACCACGAGGAGGGAGAAACACTGAAGCTTTCTTT	CASSPRGGRNTEAFF
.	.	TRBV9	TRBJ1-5	TGTGCCAGCAGTCAATTTAGCAATCAGCCCCAGCATTTT	CASSQFSNQPQHF
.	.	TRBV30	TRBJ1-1	TGTGCCTGGAGAGGCCTCTTCCCCCTGAACACTGAAGCTTTCTTT	CAWRGLFPLNTEAFF
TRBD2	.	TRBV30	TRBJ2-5	TGTGCCTGGAGGGGGGGGTCCAGGGAGACCCAGTACTTC	CAWRGGSRETQYF
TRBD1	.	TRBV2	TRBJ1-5	TGTGCCAGCAGTCCTGAGACAGGGGGCTTTAATCAGCCCCAGCATTTT	CASSPETGGFNQPQHF
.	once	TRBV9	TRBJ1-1	TGTGCCAGCAGCGTGGGTCGGAAAAACACTGAAGCTTTCTTT	CASSVGRKNTEAFF
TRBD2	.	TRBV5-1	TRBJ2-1	TGCGCCAGCAGCCCCCGGGGGGGCGGATTCAATGAGCAGTTCTTC	CASSPRGGGFNEQFF
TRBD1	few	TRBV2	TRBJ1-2	TGTGCCAGCGGACAGGAAAACTATGGCTACACCTTC	CASGQENYGYTF